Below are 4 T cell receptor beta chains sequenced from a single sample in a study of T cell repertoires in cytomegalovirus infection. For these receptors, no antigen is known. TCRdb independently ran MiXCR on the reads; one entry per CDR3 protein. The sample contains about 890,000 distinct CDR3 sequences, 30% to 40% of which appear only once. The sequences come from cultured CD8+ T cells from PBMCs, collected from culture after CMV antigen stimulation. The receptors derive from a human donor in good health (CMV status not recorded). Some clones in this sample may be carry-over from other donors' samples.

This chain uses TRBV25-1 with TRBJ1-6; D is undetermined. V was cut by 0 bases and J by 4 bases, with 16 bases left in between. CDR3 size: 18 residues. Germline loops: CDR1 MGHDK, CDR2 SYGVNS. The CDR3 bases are TGTGCCAGCAGTGAATATATCCCCTTGACGGGATATAATTCACCCCTCCACTTT. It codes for CASSEYIPLTGYNSPLHF.

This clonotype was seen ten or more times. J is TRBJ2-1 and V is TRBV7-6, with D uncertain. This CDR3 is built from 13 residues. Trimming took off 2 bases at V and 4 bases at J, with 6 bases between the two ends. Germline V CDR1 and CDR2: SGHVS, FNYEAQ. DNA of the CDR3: TGTGCCAGCAGCTTAAGACGGTACAATGAGCAGTTCTTC. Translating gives CASSLRRYNEQFF.

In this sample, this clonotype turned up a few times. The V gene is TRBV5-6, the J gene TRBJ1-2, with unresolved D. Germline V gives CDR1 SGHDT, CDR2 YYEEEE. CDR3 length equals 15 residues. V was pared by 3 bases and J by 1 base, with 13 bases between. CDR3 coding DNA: TGTGCCAGCAGCTCCCGGCGATACTTTAACTATGGCTACACCTTC. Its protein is CASSSRRYFNYGYTF.

The CDR3 here is CATSDLRQGGGNEQFF. CDR3 in DNA: TGTGCCACCAGTGATTTGCGACAGGGGGGTGGCAATGAGCAGTTCTTC. The J gene is TRBJ2-1, the V gene TRBV24-1; the match to TRBD1 covers 9 bases. The ends lost 0 bases at V and 6 bases at J; junction bases unmatched: 5. The germline gives CDR1 KGHDR, CDR2 SFDVKD. This CDR3 is built from 16 residues.